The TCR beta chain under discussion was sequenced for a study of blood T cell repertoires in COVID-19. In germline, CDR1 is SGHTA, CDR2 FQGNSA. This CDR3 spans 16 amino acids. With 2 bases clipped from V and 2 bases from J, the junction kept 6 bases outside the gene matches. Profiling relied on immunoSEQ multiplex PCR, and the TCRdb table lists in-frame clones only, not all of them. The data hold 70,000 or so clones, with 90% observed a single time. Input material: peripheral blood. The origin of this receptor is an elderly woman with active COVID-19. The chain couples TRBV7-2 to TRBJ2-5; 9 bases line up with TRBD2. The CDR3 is CASSLSATSGQETQYF. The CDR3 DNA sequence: TGTGCCAGCAGCTTATCAGCGACTAGCGGTCAAGAGACCCAGTACTTC.